Listed below are T cell receptor beta chains from one sample, sequenced in a study of T cell repertoires in cytomegalovirus infection. Their antigens are not known. In TCRdb, the reads were re-called with MiXCR into one record per CDR3 protein. Here the sample spans fewer than 900,000 distinct CDR3 sequences, 25% to 30% being singletons. The sample consisted of cultured CD8+ T cells from PBMCs, taken from culture after CMV antigen stimulation. All receptors derive from a human donor in good health (CMV status not recorded). Some clones in this sample may be carry-over from other donors' samples. Each CDR3 is given with its conserved first and last residue. Each record gives: V gene, D gene, clone size, J gene, CDR3 DNA, CDR3 protein. A D gene is named only where the DNA matches it firmly. Clone sizes are given selectively: once, few, many, or a class where the clone is expanded.

V gene: TRBV6-2/TRBV6-3; D gene: -; clone size: few; J gene: TRBJ2-2; CDR3 DNA: TGTGCCAGCAGTCCCAGGACAGTCACGAGGGACACCGGGGAGCTGTTTTTT; CDR3 protein: CASSPRTVTRDTGELFF
V gene: TRBV27; D gene: -; clone size: many; J gene: TRBJ2-7; CDR3 DNA: TGTGCCAGCAGCTTATCCAGAGTATACGAGCAGTACTTC; CDR3 protein: CASSLSRVYEQYF
V gene: TRBV27; D gene: TRBD2; clone size: -; J gene: TRBJ2-1; CDR3 DNA: TGTGCCAGCAGTCCTGGACTAGCGGAGCAGTTCTTC; CDR3 protein: CASSPGLAEQFF
V gene: TRBV2; D gene: TRBD2; clone size: few; J gene: TRBJ2-5; CDR3 DNA: TGTGCCAGCAGTTGGACTAGCGGGGAGATGGAAGAGACCCAGTACTTC; CDR3 protein: CASSWTSGEMEETQYF
V gene: TRBV6-1; D gene: -; clone size: few; J gene: TRBJ2-5; CDR3 DNA: TGTGCCAGCAGTGAAGAGCCGGTGGCCCCAATAGAGACCCAGTACTTC; CDR3 protein: CASSEEPVAPIETQYF
V gene: TRBV7-8; D gene: TRBD1; clone size: many; J gene: TRBJ2-3; CDR3 DNA: TGTGCCAGCAGCTTAGGCCCCAGGGGGCTCTCCGTTATGGATACGCAGTATTTT; CDR3 protein: CASSLGPRGLSVMDTQYF
V gene: TRBV6-1; D gene: -; clone size: -; J gene: TRBJ1-5; CDR3 DNA: TGTGCCAGCAGTGAAGGACAGGCGGATTATAGCAATCAGCCCCAGCATTTT; CDR3 protein: CASSEGQADYSNQPQHF
V gene: TRBV6-2/TRBV6-3; D gene: TRBD2; clone size: many; J gene: TRBJ2-1; CDR3 DNA: TGTGCCAGCAGTTTACTCCTGGCGGGGGGTTACAATGAGCAGTTCTTC; CDR3 protein: CASSLLLAGGYNEQFF
V gene: TRBV6-6; D gene: -; clone size: -; J gene: TRBJ2-1; CDR3 DNA: TGTGCCAGCAGTTACTCGGGGAGTCAAAATGAGCAGTTCTTC; CDR3 protein: CASSYSGSQNEQFF
V gene: TRBV20-1; D gene: TRBD2; clone size: few; J gene: TRBJ2-3; CDR3 DNA: TGCAGTGCTAGCCCCGAGGGGCGGGGGAGAGCGCGTACGCAGTATTTT; CDR3 protein: CSASPEGRGRARTQYF
V gene: TRBV5-1; D gene: -; clone size: -; J gene: TRBJ2-1; CDR3 DNA: TGCGCCAGCAGCTCCCAGGGGCATTTGAACAATGAGCAGTTCTTC; CDR3 protein: CASSSQGHLNNEQFF
V gene: TRBV19; D gene: TRBD2; clone size: once; J gene: TRBJ2-2; CDR3 DNA: TGTGCCAGTACCCCACTAGCGGGGGTCTCGATCACCGGGGAGCTGTTTTTT; CDR3 protein: CASTPLAGVSITGELFF
V gene: TRBV5-3; D gene: -; clone size: -; J gene: TRBJ2-7; CDR3 DNA: TGTGCCAGCAGCTTGGAGGGTGGGGCCTACTACGAGCAGTACTTC; CDR3 protein: CASSLEGGAYYEQYF
V gene: TRBV6-5; D gene: TRBD1; clone size: -; J gene: TRBJ1-2; CDR3 DNA: TGTGCCAGCAGTTACGATGGACAGGGGAATGGCTACACCTTC; CDR3 protein: CASSYDGQGNGYTF
V gene: TRBV4-1; D gene: TRBD1; clone size: few; J gene: TRBJ1-6; CDR3 DNA: TGCGCCAGCAGCCGGGACAGGGTTCATTCACCCCTCCACTTT; CDR3 protein: CASSRDRVHSPLHF
V gene: TRBV5-1; D gene: -; clone size: -; J gene: TRBJ1-2; CDR3 DNA: TGCGCCACCTCCAGAGGGGCGCCTTTAGCAGGCTACACCTTC; CDR3 protein: CATSRGAPLAGYTF
V gene: TRBV2; D gene: TRBD1; clone size: few; J gene: TRBJ2-3; CDR3 DNA: TGTGCGCTTGAAGGGGGACAGGGCGATGCTAGCACAGATACGCAGTATTTT; CDR3 protein: CALEGGQGDASTDTQYF
V gene: TRBV6-1; D gene: -; clone size: -; J gene: TRBJ1-5; CDR3 DNA: TGTGCCAGCAGTGAAGCAAGGCGGGCAAGGCAGCCCCAGCATTTT; CDR3 protein: CASSEARRARQPQHF